This T cell receptor beta chain was documented in a study of blood T cell repertoires in COVID-19. On the study more broadly: Both acute and convalescent COVID-19 samples were obtained from the United States, Italy and Spain. From T cells, B-cell-depleted T cells, or PBMCs came the material, which was cDNA or gDNA.

In the study's own analysis: Cell counts per sample came from amplifying reference gene primers. The method was immunoSEQ multiplex PCR; TCRdb's version includes in-frame clones alone and lacks a portion of them. V and J calls and clone size are as listed in that table; D and trimming were resolved from the DNA. The sample holds approximately 110,000 clones, more than 75% seen once. The CDR3 has 14 residues. V lost 5 bases and J 9 bases, leaving 18 bases between the germline ends. Germline lookup yields CDR1 SGHTA and CDR2 FQGNSA. The V and J genes are TRBV7-2 and TRBJ2-3; D is possibly TRBD1 (5 bases). The receptor's source is a man aged 40-49 years with acute or convalescent COVID-19. The sequencing sample was made of peripheral blood. The CDR3 coding sequence is TGTGCCAGCAGCAGAATGCCAGAACAGGACACGCAGTATTTT. Its protein is CASSRMPEQDTQYF.